These 29 T cell receptor beta chains share one sample of origin, sequenced in a study of OX40 agonist ivuxolimab in advanced cancers. TCRdb's table, derived via immunoSEQ multiplex PCR, lists solely in-frame clones and lacks some. The table shows about 59,000 clones, with approximately 90% occurring only once. This sample comprised CD4+ or CD8+ T cells sorted from blood, obtained in a trial of the OX40 agonist ivuxolimab. The source of these receptors is an adult with an advanced solid tumor such as melanoma, head and neck, liver or kidney cancer.

The chain is built from TRBV6-9 and TRBJ2-7; maybe TRBD2 (5 bases). This CDR3 region has 13 residues. Between the trimmed V and J ends, which lost 0 bases and 5 bases, there was a span of 8 bases. The germline CDR1 and CDR2 sequences are MNHGY and SVAAGI. CDR3 coding DNA: TGTGCCAGCAGTTATTCGGACGGGAACGAGCAGTACTTC. It yields the protein CASSYSDGNEQYF.

This chain uses TRBV4-1 with TRBJ2-1, with TRBD2 matching over 10 bases. The ends lost 4 bases at V and 8 bases at J; junction bases unmatched: 17. This CDR3 spans 18 amino acids. Per germline, CDR1 MGHRA and CDR2 YSYEKL. CDR3 loop: CASSRKGWPGLASHEQFF. DNA for the CDR3: TGCGCCAGCAGCCGCAAGGGTTGGCCGGGACTAGCGAGCCATGAGCAGTTCTTC.

The rearrangement links TRBV14 to TRBJ2-7, with D tentatively TRBD2 (7 bases). The V and J ends lost 3 bases and 3 bases respectively, with 15 bases between them. Germline CDR1 SGHDN, CDR2 FVKESK. The CDR3 runs 15 residues. The CDR3 region has the DNA TGTGCCAGCAGCCATTGGGGAGGGGGATTCTACGAGCAGTACTTC. Its protein is CASSHWGGGFYEQYF. Complete variable domain (other parts from reference TRBV14 and TRBJ2-7): EAGVTQFPSHSVIEKGQTVTLRCDPISGHDNLYWYRRVMGKEIKFLLHFVKESKQDESGMPNNRFLAERTGGTYSTLKVQPAELEDSGVYFCASSHWGGGFYEQYFGPGTRLTVT.

Worth noting for this clone: Other DNA sequences within the sample encode an identical CDR3. This CDR3 is CASSSTGGRYGYTF. The CDR3 DNA follows: TGTGCCAGCAGTTCGACAGGGGGTCGGTATGGCTACACCTTC. This chain connects TRBV27 to TRBJ1-2, with TRBD1 identical over 9 bases. Trimming at V came to 4 bases and at J to 5 bases, leaving 5 bases not matched to a gene. CDR1 and CDR2 from the germline V gene are MNHEY and SMNVEV (reference sequence). The CDR3 covers 14 residues.

This CDR3 is CASSWVRETQYF. The CDR3 bases are TGTGCCAGCAGCTGGGTGAGAGAGACCCAGTACTTC. The chain employs TRBV11-2 and TRBJ2-5; D is undetermined. V was clipped by 4 bases and J by 4 bases, with 7 bases between them. Germline CDR1 reads SGHAT; CDR2 reads FQNNGV. This CDR3 region has 12 residues.

This sequence joins TRBV5-4 and TRBJ2-7, with D tentatively TRBD1 or TRBD2 (5 bases each). Deletions cut 7 bases from V and 7 bases from J, with 18 bases between. The CDR3 consists of 13 residues. From germline, CDR1 is SGHNT and CDR2 YYREEE (reference sequence). CDR3 in DNA: TGTGCCAGCGCAGTGATGGGGACGGGGGAGCAGTACTTC. Translation gives CASAVMGTGEQYF.

This chain joins TRBV7-9 and TRBJ2-5; 10 bases are shared with TRBD1. This CDR3 is 17 amino acids long. The trim removed 5 bases at V and 5 bases at J, leaving 14 bases unmatched. Germline-derived CDR1 and CDR2 are SEHNR and FQNEAQ (reference sequence). Here the CDR3 DNA reads TGTGCCAGCAGCCCCCAGCCTCCCGGGACAGGGGTTGAGACCCAGTACTTC. Encoded protein: CASSPQPPGTGVETQYF.

The V gene is TRBV6-7, the J gene TRBJ2-7, with D possibly called TRBD1 or TRBD2 (5 bases each). TRBV6-7 carries the ORF label, with uncertain function. The CDR3 is made up of 16 amino acids. The V and J ends lost 1 base and 5 bases respectively, with 18 bases between them. The CDR3 coding sequence is TGTGCCAGCAGTTACTACCCCCGGGACGAGTCCGACGAGCAGTACTTC. As protein: CASSYYPRDESDEQYF.

Only one count was recorded for this clone. This chain uses TRBV7-2 with TRBJ2-1; TRBD2 matches 8 bases. The V and J ends lost 1 base and 0 bases, in that order; junction bases with no gene match: 5. The CDR3 length is 17 residues. Germline-derived CDR1 and CDR2 are SGHTA and FQGNSA. Here the CDR3 DNA reads TGTGCCAGCAGCTTAGTTCTAGCGGGTAGCTCCTACAATGAGCAGTTCTTC. Its protein is CASSLVLAGSSYNEQFF.

The chain is built from TRBV14 and TRBJ2-2; the D is unclear. Trimming took 3 bases from V and 3 from J, leaving 2 bases between them. Germline CDR1 SGHDN, CDR2 FVKESK. The CDR3 is 12 amino acids. CDR3 sequence (DNA): TGTGCCAGCAGCCAGTACACCGGGGAGCTGTTTTTT. This gives the protein CASSQYTGELFF.

The rearrangement joins TRBV6-5 to TRBJ1-1; no clear D gene. Germline loops: CDR1 MNHEY, CDR2 SVGAGI. The ends were cut back, 5 bases at V and 1 base at J, with 8 bases in the middle. This CDR3 region has 13 residues. This CDR3 reads CASSGHANTEAFF. CDR3 bases: TGTGCCAGCAGTGGCCACGCGAACACTGAAGCTTTCTTT.

This chain joins TRBV28 and TRBJ1-1; no clear D gene. CDR3 length: 16 amino acids. The ends were cut back, 5 bases at V and 0 bases at J, with 16 bases in the middle. The V gene's germline CDR1 is MDHEN and CDR2 SYDVKM. This chain's CDR3 is CASSPFPSIMNTEAFF. Written as DNA, the CDR3 is TGTGCCAGCAGTCCATTTCCCTCCATTATGAACACTGAAGCTTTCTTT. Together with reference TRBV28 and TRBJ1-1, the CDR3 gives the full variable domain: DVKVTQSSRYLVKRTGEKVFLECVQDMDHENMFWYRQDPGLGLRLIYFSYDVKMKEKGDIPEGYSVSREKKERFSLILESASTNQTSMYLCASSPFPSIMNTEAFFGQGTRLTVV.

J is TRBJ2-3 and V is TRBV28; D is ambiguous. Looked up from germline, CDR1 is MDHEN and CDR2 is SYDVKM. The ends were cut back, 3 bases at V and 6 bases at J, with 4 bases in the middle. This CDR3 comprises 11 residues. Written as DNA, the CDR3 is TGTGCCAGCAGTTTGGCGGATACGCAGTATTTT. It yields the protein CASSLADTQYF.

The V gene is TRBV5-6, the J gene TRBJ2-5; D might be TRBD1 (6 bases). Trimming shortened V by 4 bases and J by 4 bases, and 17 bases separated the two germline ends. CDR1 is SGHDT and CDR2 is YYEEEE in the germline V gene. The CDR3 has 15 residues. CDR3 loop: CASSRDRDMGETQYF. In nucleotides, the CDR3 is TGTGCCAGCAGCAGGGACCGGGACATGGGAGAGACCCAGTACTTC. Full variable domain (rest looked up from reference TRBV5-6 and TRBJ2-5): DAGVTQSPTHLIKTRGQQVTLRCSPKSGHDTVSWYQQALGQGPQFIFQYYEEEERQRGNFPDRFSGHQFPNYSSELNVNALLLGDSALYLCASSRDRDMGETQYFGPGTRLLVL.

This clone has just one count. V and J are TRBV15 and TRBJ1-5; no firm D call. Per germline, CDR1 LNHNV and CDR2 YYDKDF (reference sequence). With 4 bases removed from V and 1 base from J, the gap between germline ends came to 11 bases. CDR3 size: 15 residues. The CDR3 loop reads CATSMRVVSNQPQHF. The CDR3 DNA sequence: TGTGCCACCAGCATGCGAGTGGTCAGCAATCAGCCCCAGCATTTT.

The gene calls are TRBV18 and TRBJ1-5; possibly TRBD1 for D (5 bases). This CDR3 is 16 amino acids long. CDR1 and CDR2 (germline): KGHSH, LQKENI. Trimming stripped 4 bases from V and 6 bases from J, with 19 bases between. The chain's CDR3 is CASSRAGTPGSQPQHF. CDR3 nucleotides: TGTGCCAGCTCACGTGCCGGGACCCCGGGAAGTCAGCCCCAGCATTTT.

The genes are TRBV19 and TRBJ1-3, with D possibly being TRBD1 (5 bases). The CDR3 runs 16 residues. The V end was cut by 3 bases, the J end by 0 bases, with 12 bases between. CDR1 is LNHDA, CDR2 SQIVND, per germline (reference sequence). CDR3 in amino acids: CASSIGTVYSGNTIYF. In DNA, the CDR3 is TGTGCCAGTAGTATCGGGACGGTCTACTCTGGAAACACCATATATTTT.

The chain carries TRBV4-2 and TRBJ2-2, with a weak D call TRBD2 (5 bases). This CDR3 has 15 residues. Trimming left V 0 bases short and J 4 bases short, with 9 bases between. The germline CDR1 and CDR2 sequences are LGHNA and YNFKEQ. The CDR3 region has the DNA TGTGCCAGCAGCCAAGATCCGGCGGGCACCGGGGAGCTGTTTTTT. It yields the protein CASSQDPAGTGELFF.

The rearrangement joins TRBV4-3 to TRBJ2-7; the D gene is possibly TRBD1 (6 bases). The CDR3 has 15 amino acids. CDR1 is LGHNA, CDR2 YSLEER, per germline. V lost 4 bases and J lost 5, with 18 bases in between. CDR3 coding DNA: TGCGCCAGCAGCCCTACCGCAGGGGTACGAGACGAGCAGTACTTC. Protein sequence: CASSPTAGVRDEQYF.

The chain uses TRBV27 and TRBJ1-3; D remains unclear. The CDR3 sequence is 16 residues long. V lost 0 bases and J 0 bases, leaving 9 bases between the germline ends. From germline, CDR1 is MNHEY and CDR2 SMNVEV (reference sequence). Here the CDR3 reads CASSLSGQYSGNTIYF. The CDR3 region has the DNA TGTGCCAGCAGTTTATCAGGCCAATACTCTGGAAACACCATATATTTT.

The chain carries TRBV7-8 and TRBJ2-7; no reliable D call. The CDR3 extends over 13 amino acids. V lost 3 bases, J lost 1 base, and 7 bases lay in between. The germline V gene has CDR1 SGHVS and CDR2 FQNEAQ. CDR3 sequence (DNA): TGTGCCAGCAGCTTTCCGGGTTCCTACGAGCAGTACTTC. Encoded protein: CASSFPGSYEQYF.

This chain links TRBV6-1 with TRBJ1-1; 9 bases match TRBD1. Trimming cost V 5 bases and J 1 base; bases outside gene matches: 5. CDR3 size: 15 residues. CDR1 is MNHNS, CDR2 SASEGT, per germline. Here the CDR3 reads CASSRLQGANTEAFF. Here the CDR3 DNA reads TGTGCCAGCAGTCGTCTACAGGGGGCGAACACTGAAGCTTTCTTT.

This chain uses TRBV6-1 with TRBJ2-7, with TRBD1 matching over 9 bases. Trimming removed 2 bases from V and 3 bases from J; junction bases left unmatched: 5. The germline V gene encodes CDR1 MNHNS and CDR2 SASEGT. The CDR3 length is 15 residues. The CDR3 loop is CASSERTGVRYEQYF. DNA for the CDR3: TGTGCCAGCAGTGAAAGGACAGGGGTTCGCTACGAGCAGTACTTC.

The chain joins TRBV7-3 to TRBJ2-2; D possibly corresponds to TRBD2 (5 bases). The CDR3 has 15 residues. V gave up 5 bases and J gave up 5 bases, with 15 bases separating them. Germline V gene lookup returns CDR1 SGHTA and CDR2 FQGTGA. The CDR3 sequence is CASSKYGRGTGELFF. The CDR3 nucleotides are TGTGCCAGCAGCAAATACGGACGGGGAACCGGGGAGCTGTTTTTT.

J is TRBJ2-7 and V is TRBV5-6, with 8 bases matching TRBD2. The CDR3 length is 13 residues. Germline CDR1 SGHDT, CDR2 YYEEEE. The junction had 3 bases not matched to a gene; V was cut back by 4 bases and J by 3 bases. DNA of the CDR3: TGTGCCAGCAGCCTAGCGGGTAGCTACGAGCAGTACTTC. Residues: CASSLAGSYEQYF.

V and J are TRBV27 and TRBJ2-1; D is unclear. The length of the CDR3 is 13 residues. CDR1 is MNHEY and CDR2 is SMNVEV in the germline V gene (reference sequence). V gave up 0 bases and J gave up 7 bases, with 7 bases separating them. The CDR3 reads CASSLSPKNEQFF. In DNA form, the CDR3 reads TGTGCCAGCAGTTTATCTCCCAAAAATGAGCAGTTCTTC.

As concerns this clone: This may stem from a read error, because a much larger clone lies one nucleotide away. V is TRBV25-1 and J is TRBJ2-2; D remains unclear. The CDR3 contains 13 residues. With 2 bases removed from V and 3 bases from J, the gap between germline ends came to 4 bases. CDR1 MGHDK and CDR2 SYGVNS come from the germline V gene. The CDR3 DNA reads as TGTGCCAGCAGTGAAGGGGACACCGGGGAGCTGTTTTTT. Translating it yields CASSEGDTGELFF.

The V and J genes are TRBV7-9 and TRBJ2-5; unclear D gene. The J call may be mistaken, given a closer DNA end match to TRBJ2-7. The CDR3 covers 13 residues. Germline V gives CDR1 SEHNR, CDR2 FQNEAQ (reference sequence). In DNA form, the CDR3 reads TGTGCCAGCAGCTTAGCGGAGTCGTCCGAGCAGTACTTC. Translating gives CASSLAESSEQYF.

In DNA form, the CDR3 reads TGTGCCAGCAGCTTGTTTAGTGAGGGGGCCTACGAGCAGTACTTC. It codes for CASSLFSEGAYEQYF. The chain combines TRBV7-6 with TRBJ2-7; weak D call: TRBD1 (6 bases). Germline CDR1 is SGHVS and CDR2 is FNYEAQ. V shed 3 bases and J shed 2 bases, with 14 bases lying between them. CDR3 length: 15 residues.